The source of this TCR beta chain is a study of blood T cells in healthy people across ages. Whole-study findings and limits: Age advanced and TCR beta diversity per million T cells fell, roughly linearly. Higher naive T cell percentage went strongly together with higher TCR beta diversity.

Turning to this clonotype: Its cognate antigen is unknown.

Every sample gave at least 5.5 micrograms of total RNA when it was extracted. The CDR3 is made up of 13 amino acids. The germline CDR1 and CDR2 sequences are ENHRY and SYGVKD. Trimming shortened V by 6 bases and J by 3 bases, and 8 bases separated the two germline ends. Then a second PCR, running about 6 to 12 cycles, was carried out with a sample-barcoded 5' primer and a J-beta primer mix. Tagging of each cDNA molecule was performed by a template-switch adaptor with 12 random nucleotides. TCRdb redid the calling of the 5' RACE reads with MiXCR, one entry per CDR3 protein. The sample holds roughly 1,700,000 distinct CDR3 sequences, 25% to 30% seen once.

The sequence derives from a woman aged 30 to 39 in good health. The chain uses TRBV10-3 and TRBJ1-4; possible D gene TRBD1, 5 bases. The sequencing sample was made of blood. The CDR3 loop is CAIRDTSNEKLFF. Here the CDR3 DNA reads TGTGCCATCAGGGACACTTCTAATGAAAAACTGTTTTTT.